A single sample gave rise to the 24 T cell receptor beta chains below, sequenced in a study of cytomegalovirus exposure and HLA in healthy donors. Vbeta (60) and Jbeta (13) primers were used in the PCR. Profiled with immunoSEQ multiplex PCR; TCRdb holds only in-frame clones, not every one. This table has approximately 180,000 clones, under 85% appearing once. The source material was PBMCs. The receptors derive from a human donor in good health.

The sample holds a few counts of this clone. This chain joins TRBV11-3 and TRBJ2-1, with 8 bases matching TRBD1. CDR1 SGHNT and CDR2 YENEEA come from the germline V gene. V lost 1 base and J lost 5; bases outside the gene matches: 7. This CDR3 region has 16 residues. This CDR3 is CASSLAAGTGNNEQFF. The CDR3 nucleotides are TGTGCCAGCAGCTTAGCGGCGGGGACAGGTAACAATGAGCAGTTCTTC.

This clone was observed once. The chain combines TRBV7-2 with TRBJ2-2; no firm D call. V lost 2 bases, J lost 4 bases, and 8 bases lay in between. CDR3 length equals 14 residues. The germline CDR1 and CDR2 sequences are SGHTA and FQGNSA. The CDR3 reads CASSLQETTGELFF. CDR3 in DNA: TGTGCCAGCAGCTTACAGGAAACCACCGGGGAGCTGTTTTTT.

This clone occurred a few times. V is TRBV6-4 and J is TRBJ1-1; 7 positions agree with TRBD1. Germline V gives CDR1 MRHNA, CDR2 SNTAGT. V was clipped by 0 bases and J by 11 bases; unmatched bases: 6. CDR3 length equals 13 residues. The CDR3 DNA is TGTGCCAGCAGTGACTCGAACAGGGGCCCGGCTTTCTTT. This translates into CASSDSNRGPAFF.

The gene calls are TRBV9 and TRBJ1-6; TRBD1 agrees at 8 bases. Germline V lookup: CDR1 SGDLS, CDR2 YYNGEE. Germline trimming cut 2 bases from V and 9 bases from J; bases unmatched to any gene: 4. The CDR3 has 14 amino acids. DNA for the CDR3: TGTGCCAGCAGCGTTAGGCAGGGGGCTTCACCCCTCCACTTT. Translated, it gives CASSVRQGASPLHF.

This clone has a single count. The rearrangement uses TRBV2 and TRBJ2-2, with D possibly being TRBD2 (5 bases). V was shortened by 3 bases and J by 1 base, with 6 bases between the two germline ends. The CDR3 spans 14 residues. Germline V gives CDR1 SNHLY, CDR2 FYNNEI. The CDR3 spells CASSDGVNTGELFF. CDR3 nucleotides: TGTGCCAGCAGTGACGGGGTGAACACCGGGGAGCTGTTTTTT.

The chain combines TRBV5-4 with TRBJ1-1; D is unresolved. Germline-derived CDR1 and CDR2 are SGHNT and YYREEE (reference sequence). Trimming removed 4 bases at V and 2 bases at J, with 12 bases between. This CDR3 comprises 14 residues. Here the CDR3 DNA reads TGTGCCAGCAGCGTGCAGTGGGCAAACACTGAAGCTTTCTTT. This sequence encodes CASSVQWANTEAFF.

V is TRBV30 and J is TRBJ1-1, with a tentative D call TRBD1 (5 bases). V was clipped by 5 bases and J by 7 bases, with 14 bases between them. Per the germline V gene, CDR1 is GTSNPN and CDR2 is SVGIG (reference sequence). CDR3 size: 12 residues. DNA for the CDR3: TGTGCCTGGCGTCGGCAGGGAATTGAAGCTTTCTTT. Protein: CAWRRQGIEAFF. Full variable domain (missing parts from reference TRBV30 and TRBJ1-1): SQTIHQWPATLVQPVGSPLSLECTVEGTSNPNLYWYRQAAGRGLQLLFYSVGIGQISSEVPQNLSASRPQDRQFILSSKKLLLSDSGFYLCAWRRQGIEAFFGQGTRLTVV.

The chain is built from TRBV9 and TRBJ2-7; weak D call: TRBD1 (5 bases). The CDR3 runs to 15 residues. Germline CDR1 and CDR2: SGDLS and YYNGEE. V was clipped by 0 bases and J by 2 bases, with 12 bases between them. The CDR3 here is CASSVGTGVPYEQYF. The CDR3 DNA sequence: TGTGCCAGCAGCGTAGGCACAGGAGTCCCCTACGAGCAGTACTTC.

This clone was seen more than once but under ten times. V gene TRBV27 combines with J gene TRBJ1-1; TRBD1 matches 10 bases. Trimming removed 5 bases from V and 0 bases from J; junction bases left unmatched: 18. Germline loops: CDR1 MNHEY, CDR2 SMNVEV (reference sequence). The CDR3 has 20 residues. In DNA form, the CDR3 reads TGTGCCAGCAGTCCTCGGACAGGGGGAACGAGGGCTTGGGTGAACACTGAAGCTTTCTTT. Protein sequence: CASSPRTGGTRAWVNTEAFF.

This clone was seen only a few times. The chain employs TRBV19 and TRBJ1-1; a weak D match, TRBD1 (6 bases). V was clipped by 7 bases and J by 1 base, with 7 bases between them. Germline V CDR1 and CDR2: LNHDA, SQIVND (reference sequence). This CDR3 has 12 residues. In DNA form, the CDR3 reads TGTGCCAGTAAGACAGGGAACACTGAAGCTTTCTTT. It yields the protein CASKTGNTEAFF.

The rearrangement joins TRBV7-9 to TRBJ2-5; maybe TRBD1 (6 bases). The J call is uncertain, as TRBJ2-7 better fits the DNA end. Germline values: CDR1 SEHNR, CDR2 FQNEAQ (reference sequence). There are 15 residues in the CDR3. The CDR3 protein is CASSLGTGYDYEQYF. The CDR3, as DNA: TGTGCCAGCAGCTTAGGCACAGGGTACGACTACGAGCAGTACTTC.

The chain combines TRBV7-8 with TRBJ1-1, with 7 bases lining up with TRBD1. The germline V gene encodes CDR1 SGHVS and CDR2 FQNEAQ. The trim removed 3 bases at V and 1 base at J, leaving 14 bases unmatched. The length of the CDR3 is 18 residues. The CDR3 DNA follows: TGTGCCAGCAGCTTCTGGGCGGTGGCAGGGGGGACGAACACTGAAGCTTTCTTT. This codes for CASSFWAVAGGTNTEAFF.

J is TRBJ2-2 and V is TRBV7-9; 9 nucleotides line up with TRBD2. Germline assignment: CDR1 SEHNR and CDR2 FQNEAQ (reference sequence). The CDR3 extends over 16 amino acids. V lost 4 bases to trimming and J lost 6 bases; unmatched junction nucleotides: 9. The CDR3, as DNA: TGTGCCAGCAGCTGGGGACTAGCAACGGTCCCCGGGGAGCTGTTTTTT. Translated, it gives CASSWGLATVPGELFF.

The V call is TRBV7-6, the J call TRBJ1-1; D is undetermined. Germline V gene lookup returns CDR1 SGHVS and CDR2 FNYEAQ. This CDR3 region has 13 residues. Trimming took off 5 bases at V and 1 base at J, with 8 bases between the two ends. CDR3 amino acids: CASSADTNTEAFF. In DNA form, the CDR3 reads TGTGCCAGCAGCGCCGACACGAACACTGAAGCTTTCTTT.

This clone was counted between two and nine times. The chain recombines TRBV18 with TRBJ1-4; 12 bases are a match to TRBD1. Germline CDR1 is KGHSH and CDR2 is LQKENI. The CDR3 contains 15 residues. J lost 14 bases, V lost 3 bases, and 10 bases had no gene match. The DNA of the CDR3 is TGTGCCAGCTCACCTATTGTCGGGACAGGGGGCACTCTGTTTTTT. This gives the protein CASSPIVGTGGTLFF.

V usage is TRBV7-2 and J usage is TRBJ1-1; a weak D match, TRBD1 (6 bases). Germline CDR1 and CDR2: SGHTA and FQGNSA. The CDR3 extends over 14 amino acids. The ends were cut back, 4 bases at V and 0 bases at J, with 9 bases in the middle. CDR3 DNA: TGTGCCAGCAGCTCCGGACAGATGAACACTGAAGCTTTCTTT. Translated: CASSSGQMNTEAFF.

The rearrangement links TRBV15 to TRBJ2-6; TRBD2 is a possible D gene (5 bases). Trimming removed 3 bases at V and 0 bases at J, with 9 bases between. Germline V gene data show CDR1 as LNHNV and CDR2 as YYDKDF (reference sequence). CDR3 size: 16 residues. For the CDR3, the DNA is TGTGCCACCAGCAGCCCTGCGGGCTCTGGGGCCAACGTCCTGACTTTC. This sequence encodes CATSSPAGSGANVLTF.

V and J are TRBV19 and TRBJ1-3; D is possibly TRBD1 (5 bases). Germline CDR1 and CDR2: LNHDA and SQIVND (reference sequence). V lost 3 bases and J 3 bases, leaving 12 bases between the germline ends. The length of the CDR3 is 15 residues. CDR3 sequence reads: CASSIDRNDGNTIYF. The DNA for the CDR3 is TGTGCCAGTAGTATTGACAGAAACGATGGAAACACCATATATTTT.

The chain links TRBV7-9 to TRBJ2-5; weak D call: TRBD2 (6 bases). The CDR3 spans 15 residues. CDR1 is SEHNR, CDR2 FQNEAQ, per germline (reference sequence). V was shortened by 2 bases and J by 7 bases, with 17 bases between the two germline ends. The CDR3 region has the DNA TGTGCCAGCAGCTTACGGGACTCCCTGCCGGGGACCCAGTACTTC. Translated: CASSLRDSLPGTQYF.

This chain connects TRBV5-1 to TRBJ2-2; no clear D. V dropped 1 base and J dropped 0 bases, with 10 bases sitting between them. The CDR3 covers 16 residues. Germline V CDR1 and CDR2: SGHRS, YFSETQ. CDR3 loop: CASSLNTHANTGELFF. The CDR3 region has the DNA TGCGCCAGCAGCTTGAACACACACGCGAACACCGGGGAGCTGTTTTTT.

The V and J genes are TRBV2 and TRBJ1-6, with 8 nucleotides matching TRBD1. CDR3 length: 16 amino acids. Germline V gene data show CDR1 as SNHLY and CDR2 as FYNNEI. With 4 bases clipped from V and 9 bases from J, the junction kept 11 bases outside the gene matches. The CDR3: CASSGTQGGGGSPLHF. In DNA, the CDR3 is TGTGCCAGCAGTGGAACACAGGGGGGAGGAGGTTCACCCCTCCACTTT.

Here the CDR3 DNA reads TGTGCCAGTAGTACAACAGGGTCGAGTAGCAATCAGCCCCAGCATTTT. Its protein is CASSTTGSSSNQPQHF. The chain combines TRBV19 with TRBJ1-5; D may be TRBD1 (6 bases). V lost 4 bases to trimming and J lost 0 bases, with 13 bases between them. The CDR3 has 16 residues. The germline CDR1 and CDR2 sequences are LNHDA and SQIVND (reference sequence).

This rearrangement joins TRBV15 to TRBJ2-3; TRBD2 might be the D (6 bases). The ends were cut back, 0 bases at V and 1 base at J, with 11 bases in the middle. CDR3 length equals 16 residues. CDR1 and CDR2 from the germline V gene are LNHNV and YYDKDF (reference sequence). The CDR3 sequence is CATSRDQGEGTDTQYF. The CDR3, as DNA: TGTGCCACCAGCAGAGATCAAGGGGAGGGCACAGATACGCAGTATTTT.

This clone was counted once. The chain links TRBV2 to TRBJ1-1, with D perhaps TRBD1 (6 bases). The germline V and J ends were trimmed by 6 bases and 1 base, with 12 bases remaining between them. Per the germline V gene, CDR1 is SNHLY and CDR2 is FYNNEI. This CDR3 contains 14 residues. CDR3 nucleotides: TGTGCCAGCAGGGGGGGGGCGCCGAACACTGAAGCTTTCTTT. As protein: CASRGGAPNTEAFF.